Listed below are T cell receptor beta chains from one sample, sequenced in a study of blood T cell repertoires in COVID-19. TCRdb's table, derived via immunoSEQ multiplex PCR, lists solely in-frame clones and lacks some. The data show some 180,000 clones, about 87% seen once. The sequenced material came from peripheral blood. These receptors all stem from a woman aged 80 or older with COVID-19, enrolled during active disease. CDR3s include the opening cysteine and the closing phenylalanine or tryptophan. D genes are given only for firm matches. Size tells how often a clone was seen (once, few, many) or the class of an expanded clone, and some rows leave it out.

j_gene | v_gene | abundance | d_gene | CDR3nt | CDR3aa
TRBJ2-7 | TRBV5-1 | few | TRBD1 | TGCGCCAGCAGCTTAACAGGGGCGCTCTACGAGCAGTACTTC | CASSLTGALYEQYF
TRBJ2-7 | TRBV19 | NA | NA | TGTGCCAGTAGTATCGGCCAGCGAGGTTACGAGCAGTACTTC | CASSIGQRGYEQYF
TRBJ2-3 | TRBV7-2 | NA | NA | TGTGCCAGCAGCTTATCTCTAGCGATTAGCACAGATACGCAGTATTTT | CASSLSLAISTDTQYF
TRBJ1-3 | TRBV25-1 | once | NA | TGTGCCAGCAGTATCCGGGGGGGCTCTGGAAACACCATATATTTT | CASSIRGGSGNTIYF
TRBJ1-3 | TRBV21-1 | many | NA | TGTGCCAGCAGCATTTATGCGACAGGGGTCGGAAACACCATATATTTT | CASSIYATGVGNTIYF
TRBJ2-7 | TRBV27 | NA | TRBD1 | TGTGCCAGCAGGGTGTCCGGGACAGTTACCCACGAGCAGTACTTC | CASRVSGTVTHEQYF
TRBJ1-2 | TRBV2 | NA | TRBD1 | TGTGCCAGCGGAAGACGTGGACAGGGAGTCGGCTACACCTTC | CASGRRGQGVGYTF
TRBJ1-3 | TRBV9 | NA | NA | TGTGCCAGCAGCTCATATGTGGAGAACACCATATATTTT | CASSSYVENTIYF
TRBJ2-7 | TRBV4-2 | NA | NA | TGTGCCAGCAGCCAGGACATCCTCTCCTACGAGCAGTACTTC | CASSQDILSYEQYF
TRBJ1-5 | TRBV27 | NA | TRBD1 | TGTGCCAGCCACTCCAGGGGGAGAGGGGTTAGCAATCAGCCCCAGCATTTT | CASHSRGRGVSNQPQHF
TRBJ2-5 | TRBV6-5 | NA | TRBD1 | TGTGCCAGCGGACAGGGATTGCGAGAGACCCAGTACTTC | CASGQGLRETQYF